A single sample is the source of the 28 T cell receptor beta chains below, sequenced in a study of T-cell memory formation after mild COVID-19. TCRdb used MiXCR to reprocess the 5' RACE reads, holding one entry per CDR3 protein. The sample has about 190,000 distinct CDR3 sequences, approximately 20% seen once. Sample: PBMCs or a T cell subset sorted from them (not recorded which). These receptors were collected from an adult woman who had mild COVID-19 (a few samples of this study predate the infection). Cell type and time point are not known.

This clonotype was recorded once. The CDR3 loop reads CASNPGGGGAGTEAFF. In nucleotides, the CDR3 is TGTGCCAGCAACCCCGGGGGGGGGGGCGCGGGAACTGAAGCTTTCTTT. The V gene is TRBV12-3 or TRBV12-4, the J gene TRBJ1-1, with a tentative D call TRBD1 (6 bases). Deletions cut 7 bases from V and 5 bases from J, with 23 bases between. The CDR3 spans 16 residues.

The chain combines TRBV20-1 with TRBJ1-2; TRBD1 matches 8 bases. This CDR3 contains 12 residues. The J segment lost 8 bases and the V segment lost 3 bases, leaving 5 bases of the junction unmatched. Germline CDR1 DFQATT, CDR2 SNEGSKA (reference sequence). As DNA, the CDR3 is TGCAGTGCTAGTCCCAGGGGGCCCGGCTACACCTTC. Translation gives CSASPRGPGYTF.

The rearrangement links TRBV5-1 to TRBJ2-3; TRBD2 agrees at 10 bases. The CDR3 loop spans 18 amino acids. The germline CDR1 and CDR2 sequences are SGHRS and YFSETQ. V lost 4 bases and J lost 2; bases outside the gene matches: 13. The CDR3 sequence is CASSSPGTSDFFTDTQYF. CDR3 sequence (DNA): TGCGCCAGCAGCAGCCCCGGGACTAGCGACTTCTTCACAGATACGCAGTATTTT. Variable domain in full (rest from reference TRBV5-1 and TRBJ2-3): KAGVTQTPRYLIKTRGQQVTLSCSPISGHRSVSWYQQTPGQGLQFLFEYFSETQRNKGNFPGRFSGRQFSNSRSEMNVSTLELGDSALYLCASSSPGTSDFFTDTQYFGPGTRLTVL.

The genes are TRBV5-1 and TRBJ2-7, with D possibly TRBD2 on 6 matching bases. From germline, CDR1 is SGHRS and CDR2 YFSETQ. V gave up 2 bases and J gave up 5 bases, with 20 bases separating them. This CDR3 region has 16 residues. Here the CDR3 DNA reads TGCGCCAGCAGCTTATCCGGGACTCCCGCAGTCCACGAGCAGTACTTC. It encodes CASSLSGTPAVHEQYF.

This clonotype has a count of ten or more. The genes are TRBV30 and TRBJ2-4; 9 bases are a match to TRBD2. This CDR3 region has 16 residues. Germline V gene data show CDR1 as GTSNPN and CDR2 as SVGIG (reference sequence). The trim removed 2 bases at V and 6 bases at J, leaving 11 bases unmatched. The CDR3 sequence is CAWSPSGLAALNIQYF. As DNA, the CDR3 is TGTGCCTGGAGTCCCTCGGGACTAGCTGCCCTAAACATTCAGTACTTC.

The rearrangement links TRBV7-2 to TRBJ2-7; 10 bases are shared with TRBD2. Germline V gene lookup returns CDR1 SGHTA and CDR2 FQGNSA. Losses at the gene ends were 1 base for V and 7 bases for J; bases not matched to a gene: 10. This CDR3 comprises 16 residues. CDR3 nucleotide sequence: TGTGCCAGCAGCTTAGAGCGGGAGGGCCCTTATAAGGAGCAGTACTTC. Translation gives CASSLEREGPYKEQYF.

This clonotype was seen many times. This rearrangement joins TRBV7-3 to TRBJ2-2, with 7 bases lining up with TRBD1. Trimming took 1 base from V and 6 from J; bases not matched to a gene: 17. The CDR3 consists of 19 residues. Germline assignment: CDR1 SGHTA and CDR2 FQGTGA. Here the CDR3 reads CASSLRGQAGKSMAGELFF. Here the CDR3 DNA reads TGTGCCAGCAGCTTAAGAGGACAGGCGGGCAAGTCGATGGCCGGGGAGCTGTTTTTT.

The V and J genes are TRBV7-2 and TRBJ2-1; D ambiguous. The length of the CDR3 is 14 residues. V was pared by 9 bases and J by 5 bases, with 17 bases between. In germline, CDR1 is SGHTA, CDR2 FQGNSA. The CDR3 DNA is TGTGCCAGTTCTCTGACTTCCTTCAACAATGAGCAGTTCTTC. Amino acid sequence: CASSLTSFNNEQFF. Combining the CDR3 with reference TRBV7-2 and TRBJ2-1 gives the whole variable domain GAGVSQSPSNKVTEKGKDVELRCDPISGHTALYWYRQSLGQGLEFLIYFQGNSAPDKSGLPSDRFSAERTGGSVSTLTIQRTQQEDSAVYLCASSLTSFNNEQFFGPGTRLTVL.

This clonotype showed up just a few times. The chain combines TRBV12-3 or TRBV12-4 with TRBJ1-2; D is undetermined. Trimming took off 3 bases at V and 4 bases at J, with 3 bases between the two ends. This CDR3 spans 11 amino acids. CDR3 coding DNA: TGTGCCAGCAGTTTTTCCTATGGCTACACCTTC. Translating gives CASSFSYGYTF.

This clonotype turned up a few times. The gene calls are TRBV7-9 and TRBJ2-2, with 10 positions matching TRBD1. CDR1 is SEHNR and CDR2 is FQNEAQ in the germline V gene (reference sequence). V was pared by 6 bases and J by 4 bases, with 11 bases of the junction left unmatched. CDR3 length: 17 residues. CDR3 sequence (DNA): TGTGCCAGCAGTCCCGGCCCGGACAGGGGGAGCACCGGGGAGCTGTTTTTT. Translated, it gives CASSPGPDRGSTGELFF.

This clonotype has a count of ten or more. The chain uses TRBV4-2 and TRBJ2-7, with D possibly called TRBD1 or TRBD2 (5 bases each). The length of the CDR3 is 15 residues. Trimming cost V 1 base and J 2 bases, with 12 bases left between them. Germline values: CDR1 LGHNA, CDR2 YNFKEQ. This CDR3 is CASSQGWDVTYEQYF. CDR3 DNA sequence: TGTGCCAGCAGCCAAGGATGGGACGTAACCTACGAGCAGTACTTC.

The table lists this clonotype with many counts. The rearrangement joins TRBV19 to TRBJ2-1; D is unresolved. The CDR3 loop spans 16 amino acids. V lost 0 bases, J lost 0 bases, and 9 bases lay in between. Germline lookup yields CDR1 LNHDA and CDR2 SQIVND (reference sequence). The CDR3 coding sequence is TGTGCCAGTAGTATAGAGAAGTCCAGCTCCTACAATGAGCAGTTCTTC. Protein product: CASSIEKSSSYNEQFF.

This clonotype occurred a few times. The rearrangement uses TRBV3-1 and TRBJ2-7, with unresolved D. The germline V gene has CDR1 LGHDT and CDR2 YNNKEL (reference sequence). V was clipped by 1 base and J by 2 bases, with 9 bases between them. The CDR3 is made up of 14 amino acids. The CDR3 sequence: CASSQVDTTYEQYF. CDR3 DNA: TGTGCCAGCAGCCAAGTCGACACCACCTACGAGCAGTACTTC.

The chain employs TRBV20-1 and TRBJ2-3; tentative D call: TRBD2 (6 bases). CDR1 is DFQATT and CDR2 is SNEGSKA in the germline V gene (reference sequence). CDR3 length equals 13 residues. V was trimmed by 6 bases and J by 1 base, leaving 11 bases between them. DNA for the CDR3: TGCAGTGCGCGGAGGGCCGGCACAGATACGCAGTATTTT. Its protein is CSARRAGTDTQYF.

This clonotype was counted only a few times. This chain links TRBV24-1 with TRBJ1-5; 7 bases line up with TRBD1. The V gene end was trimmed by 4 bases and the J gene end by 14 bases; junction bases not matched to a gene: 10. The CDR3 length is 13 residues. Per germline, CDR1 KGHDR and CDR2 SFDVKD. The CDR3 reads CATSEPGQRKKHF. The CDR3 bases are TGTGCCACCAGTGAGCCGGGACAGAGAAAGAAGCATTTT.

The chain carries TRBV20-1 and TRBJ2-7, with TRBD1 identical over 7 bases. Germline V gene data show CDR1 as DFQATT and CDR2 as SNEGSKA (reference sequence). With V trimmed by 5 bases and J by 4 bases, 8 bases remained unmatched. CDR3 length: 13 amino acids. CDR3 bases: TGCAGTGCTGGTGAGGGGGCGCGATACGAGCAGTACTTC. This sequence encodes CSAGEGARYEQYF.

This clonotype was found many times. The rearrangement links TRBV20-1 to TRBJ1-2; 7 bases are a match to TRBD1. The ends lost 3 bases at V and 4 bases at J; junction bases unmatched: 11. CDR3 length: 15 residues. Germline assignment: CDR1 DFQATT and CDR2 SNEGSKA (reference sequence). The CDR3 loop is CSASPRDSTFYGYTF. As DNA, the CDR3 is TGCAGTGCTAGTCCGCGGGACAGCACCTTCTATGGCTACACCTTC.

This clonotype has a handful of counts. The rearrangement links TRBV12-3 or TRBV12-4 to TRBJ1-1; 7 nucleotides match TRBD1. Losses at the gene ends were 2 bases for V and 3 bases for J; bases not matched to a gene: 6. There are 15 residues in the CDR3. This CDR3 reads CASSLRQGRDTEAFF. The CDR3 bases are TGTGCCAGCAGTTTACGACAGGGAAGGGACACTGAAGCTTTCTTT.

The gene calls are TRBV6-1 and TRBJ2-7, with a tentative D call TRBD1 (5 bases). The CDR3 has 13 residues. Trimming left V 5 bases short and J 1 base short, with 9 bases between. The germline CDR1 and CDR2 sequences are MNHNS and SASEGT. In nucleotides, the CDR3 is TGTGCCAGCAGTAAGCAGGGATCCTACGAGCAGTACTTC. Residues: CASSKQGSYEQYF.

This clonotype was counted a few times. The chain couples TRBV10-3 to TRBJ2-3; 10 bases agree with TRBD1. The CDR3 loop spans 15 amino acids. After removal of 5 bases from V and 3 bases from J, the junction contained 5 bases not matched to a gene. CDR1 is ENHRY and CDR2 is SYGVKD in the germline V gene. CDR3 in DNA: TGTGCCATCAGTACGGGACAGGGGTTAACAGATACGCAGTATTTT. Protein product: CAISTGQGLTDTQYF.

This clonotype showed up just a few times. The chain couples TRBV6-5 to TRBJ2-1; TRBD2 aligns across 13 bases. CDR1 and CDR2 from the germline V gene are MNHEY and SVGAGI. With 7 bases clipped from V and 7 bases from J, the junction kept 7 bases outside the gene matches. The CDR3 is 15 amino acids. As DNA, the CDR3 is TGTGCCAGCACCCTCGGGACTAGCGGGATTAATGAGCAGTTCTTC. Translating it yields CASTLGTSGINEQFF.

V usage is TRBV20-1 and J usage is TRBJ1-1; no reliable D call. The germline gives CDR1 DFQATT, CDR2 SNEGSKA (reference sequence). CDR3 length: 12 residues. With 3 bases removed from V and 4 bases from J, the gap between germline ends came to 9 bases. The CDR3 DNA sequence: TGCAGTGCTAGTAGGGTCGTCACTGAAGCTTTCTTT. Encoded protein: CSASRVVTEAFF.

This clonotype was counted only a few times. CDR3 nucleotide sequence: TGCAGTGCTAGTGAACTAGCGGGGGTCCGATACACAGATACGCAGTATTTT. Amino acid sequence: CSASELAGVRYTDTQYF. This chain joins TRBV20-1 and TRBJ2-3; 11 nucleotides agree with TRBD2. Germline V lookup: CDR1 DFQATT, CDR2 SNEGSKA (reference sequence). With V trimmed by 3 bases and J by 2 bases, 10 bases remained unmatched. The CDR3 loop spans 17 amino acids.

The rearrangement links TRBV9 to TRBJ2-7; TRBD1 matches at 7 bases. This CDR3 has 13 amino acids. CDR1 is SGDLS and CDR2 is YYNGEE in the germline V gene. The V and J ends lost 4 bases and 7 bases, in that order; junction bases with no gene match: 8. The CDR3 region is CASSKGQASEQYF. CDR3 coding DNA: TGTGCCAGCAGCAAAGGACAGGCCTCTGAGCAGTACTTC.

This clonotype was observed a few times. The V and J genes are TRBV9 and TRBJ2-7; 9 bases align to TRBD2. The J segment lost 6 bases and the V segment lost 4 bases, leaving 8 bases of the junction unmatched. Germline V gene sequence: CDR1 SGDLS, CDR2 YYNGEE. This CDR3 contains 14 residues. The DNA of the CDR3 is TGTGCCAGCAGCCCCCGGGTTAGCGGGGGCGAGCAGTACTTC. This codes for CASSPRVSGGEQYF.

This chain joins TRBV5-1 and TRBJ2-5, with TRBD1 matching over 8 bases. The V gene's germline CDR1 is SGHRS and CDR2 YFSETQ. With V trimmed by 4 bases and J by 1 base, 6 bases remained unmatched. The CDR3 has 15 residues. The CDR3 reads CASSLMTGAQETQYF. The CDR3 bases are TGCGCCAGCAGCCTAATGACAGGGGCCCAAGAGACCCAGTACTTC.

This clonotype was seen repeatedly, ten times or more. The gene calls are TRBV6-5 and TRBJ2-7, with D possibly TRBD2 on 6 matching bases. CDR1 MNHEY and CDR2 SVGAGI come from the germline V gene. The CDR3 extends over 14 amino acids. V shed 2 bases and J shed 4 bases, with 12 bases lying between them. The CDR3 bases are TGTGCCAGCAGTTACACTAGCTCGGCGTACGAGCAGTACTTC. It codes for CASSYTSSAYEQYF.

This clonotype was seen at least ten times. The chain combines TRBV28 with TRBJ1-6, with a possible D match to TRBD1 (5 bases). The CDR3 is 15 residues long. V lost 3 bases and J lost 9, with 15 bases in between. CDR1 is MDHEN and CDR2 is SYDVKM in the germline V gene. DNA of the CDR3: TGTGCCAGCAGTTTCAACCAGGGTGTGAGTTCACCCCTCCACTTT. Amino acids: CASSFNQGVSSPLHF.